This TCR beta chain was captured by sequencing in a study of CXCR3-negative and CXCR3-positive naive CD8 T cells. The libraries of TRB cDNA were prepared using 5' RACE with UMI labels. Reprocessing the 5' RACE reads, TCRdb reports a single entry for every CDR3 protein and omits DNA. This sample's clone table lists about 80,000 distinct CDR3 sequences. The study, taken as a whole, reports: Naive CXCR3-positive and CXCR3-negative cells shared similar TRBV-TRBJ usage, unlike memory cells. More hydrophobic TRB CDR3s occurred in CXCR3-positive than in CXCR3-negative naive cells.

This CDR3 is built from 17 residues. Looked up from germline, CDR1 is SQVTM and CDR2 is ANQGSEA. As regards this clonotype: What it binds is not known.

Each CD8+ T cell subset was flow-sorted in triplicate. Every sort contained 300,000 cells. Within the CD8+ T cell compartment, naive cells were CD45RO-CCR7+CD27+CD95-. This clonotype was sampled from a human donor in good health. Some clones in this sample may be carry-over from other donors' samples. The chain employs TRBV29-1 and TRBJ2-2; TCRdb's D gene call, TRBD1, goes unchecked for lack of DNA. The specimen was naive CXCR3- CD8+ T cells from blood. Indicated subset: CD45RO-CCR7+CD27+CD95- naive CD8+ T cells lacking CXCR3 (TNR3-). The CDR3 here is CSVEAPGAVVNTGELFF.